This TCR beta chain appears in the sequencing data of a study of T cells after yellow fever vaccination. Notes on the study in general: FACS-sorted repertoires might harbor abundant contaminating clonotypes from the bulk population.

TCR cDNA was made by 5'RACE template switching, adding a universal primer site and UMIs. TCRdb ran MiXCR on the 5' RACE reads and lists one entry per CDR3 protein. Counted here are about 69,000 distinct CDR3 sequences, around 6.2% occurring once; the ten biggest clones make up roughly 2%. This CDR3 spans 19 amino acids. Per the germline V gene, CDR1 is SGHRS and CDR2 is YFSETQ. The V and J ends lost 0 bases and 0 bases respectively, with 16 bases between them. This clonotype occurred many times. Its specificity is unknown. The chain recombines TRBV5-1 with TRBJ2-6, with D perhaps being TRBD1 or TRBD2 (5 bases each). This receptor was taken from a man aged 18 to 30 who received the YFV17D yellow fever vaccine. This material consisted of CD4+ T cells sorted from PBMCs, taken around 15 days after the first yellow fever vaccination. The CDR3: CASSLEPGPSLSGANVLTF. CDR3 coding DNA: TGCGCCAGCAGCTTGGAACCGGGGCCCTCCCTCTCTGGGGCCAACGTCCTGACTTTC.